This TCR beta chain stems from a study of response to subunit inactivated influenza vaccine. V lost 1 base to trimming and J lost 8 bases; unmatched junction nucleotides: 11. CDR1 is MNHNS and CDR2 is SASEGT in the germline V gene. The CDR3 has 17 residues. TCRdb reprocessed the RT-PCR reads via MiXCR and lists one record per CDR3 protein. This table holds hundreds of thousands of distinct CDR3 sequences, less than 20% found once. This chain connects TRBV6-1 to TRBJ2-1; 10 bases agree with TRBD2. The starting material was PBMCs from blood, obtained approximately 5 days after vaccination. This clonotype originated in a man in his forties or fifties who received an inactivated influenza vaccine. The CDR3 reads CASSEGISAGGPDEQFF. The CDR3 DNA reads as TGTGCCAGCAGTGAAGGGATTTCAGCGGGAGGGCCTGATGAGCAGTTCTTC.